This is a list of T cell receptor beta chains from one sample in a study of blood T cells in healthy people across ages. TCRdb used MiXCR to reprocess the 5' RACE reads, holding one entry per CDR3 protein. The top ten hold around 22% of the sample, which has 700,000 or so distinct CDR3 sequences, about 20% seen once. The sequenced sample was blood. The receptors shown here come from a man between 65 and 85 years old in good health. CDR3s include the opening cysteine and the closing phenylalanine or tryptophan. Fields, in order: J gene, clone size, V gene, D gene, CDR3 DNA, CDR3 protein. The D gene is left open where the match is weak. Size is omitted from some rows. Given values are once, few, many or a class for expanded clones.

TRBJ2-5	-	TRBV5-1	-	TGCGCCAGCAGCTCCCGTGGTCGGAGAGAAGAGACCCAGTACTTC	CASSSRGRREETQYF
TRBJ1-5	-	TRBV28	-	TGTGCCAGCAGTTTAGTGGCCCAGGGTCAGCCCCAGCATTTT	CASSLVAQGQPQHF
TRBJ2-5	many	TRBV12-3/TRBV12-4	-	TGTGCCAGCAGTTTTGGGAATCGAGAGACCCAGTACTTC	CASSFGNRETQYF
TRBJ1-2	-	TRBV6-6	-	TGTGCCAGCAGTTATGACAGAGACTATGGCTACACCTTC	CASSYDRDYGYTF
TRBJ1-1	few	TRBV19	TRBD1	TGTGCCAGTAGGCGACAGGGGTCGTCTGAAGCTTTCTTT	CASRRQGSSEAFF
TRBJ2-3	-	TRBV5-1	TRBD2	TGCGCCAGCAGCTCGACTAGCGGAACTACAGATACGCAGTATTTT	CASSSTSGTTDTQYF
TRBJ2-3	-	TRBV12-3/TRBV12-4	-	TGTGCCAGCAGTCCCCCCCCGCGGCCCGGGGGTACGCAGTATTTT	CASSPPPRPGGTQYF
TRBJ2-7	-	TRBV12-3/TRBV12-4	TRBD1	TGTGCCAGCAGCGCCGGACAGGGAGGTTGGTCGCAGTACTTC	CASSAGQGGWSQYF
TRBJ1-2	-	TRBV7-2	-	TGTGCCAGCAGCCCCCTTCGAACAGGCCTGGCGGGCTACACCTTC	CASSPLRTGLAGYTF
TRBJ2-3	-	TRBV3-1	-	TGTGCCAGCAGCCAAGACTGGGTAGATACGCAGTATTTT	CASSQDWVDTQYF
TRBJ1-1	-	TRBV18	-	TGTGCCAGCTCGCCGGGCCTGGGGGGCGAGAACACTGAAGCTTTCTTT	CASSPGLGGENTEAFF
TRBJ1-1	few	TRBV5-5	-	TGTGCCAGCAGCCCCCGGGACACCCGAGAGGCTGGAGCTTTCTTT	CASSPRDTREAGAFF
TRBJ2-1	-	TRBV24-1	TRBD1	TGTGCCACCAGTGATACTTCACCGGGACAGGGAGGTACTGAGCAGTTCTTC	CATSDTSPGQGGTEQFF
TRBJ1-6	-	TRBV11-2	-	TGTGCCAGCAGCCCCTCTTCAGGGGCGACCCTCCACTTT	CASSPSSGATLHF
TRBJ2-1	-	TRBV10-3	TRBD2	TGTGCCATCAGGGAACTAGCGGGAGGTAACAATGAGCAGTTCTTC	CAIRELAGGNNEQFF
TRBJ2-1	few	TRBV5-1	-	TGCGCCAGCAGCCCCCAGACAACCAACAATGAGCAGTTCTTC	CASSPQTTNNEQFF
TRBJ2-7	-	TRBV28	-	TGTGCCAGCATGGCGGGAACCTACGAGCAGTACTTC	CASMAGTYEQYF
TRBJ1-3	once	TRBV7-8	TRBD1	TGTGCCAGCAGCTCTGTGGGACAGGTGGATGGAAACACCATATATTTT	CASSSVGQVDGNTIYF
TRBJ2-2	-	TRBV2	TRBD1	TGTGCCAGCAGTGGACAGGGATCCCTGGCCACCGGGGAGCTGTTTTTT	CASSGQGSLATGELFF
TRBJ2-5	-	TRBV20-1	TRBD2	TGCAGTGCTAGAGCCCCAGCGGGGTACCAAGAGACCCAGTACTTC	CSARAPAGYQETQYF
TRBJ2-5	few	TRBV6-5	-	TGTGCCAGCATGAGCCAGCAAGAGACCCAGTACTTC	CASMSQQETQYF
TRBJ2-3	few	TRBV3-1	-	TGTGCCAGCAGCCAAGATTACCTCGGTGGTGTCACAGATACGCAGTATTTT	CASSQDYLGGVTDTQYF
TRBJ1-1	-	TRBV5-1	-	TGCGCCAGCAGCACCGTTCAGGGCGGCGACACTGAAGCTTTCTTT	CASSTVQGGDTEAFF
TRBJ1-1	many	TRBV3-1	-	TGTGCCAGCAGCCAAGGGTACACTGAAGCTTTCTTT	CASSQGYTEAFF
TRBJ2-1	few	TRBV6-5	-	TGTGCCAGCAGGAACTCCCGAGGTCCCTACAATGAGCAGTTCTTC	CASRNSRGPYNEQFF
TRBJ2-7	few	TRBV6-1	-	TGTGCCAGCCCTGGGGGTGTATCCTACGAGCAGTACTTC	CASPGGVSYEQYF
TRBJ1-3	few	TRBV29-1	-	TGCAGCGTTGGGGGCTCCAGCTCTGGAAACACCATATATTTT	CSVGGSSSGNTIYF
TRBJ2-6	-	TRBV24-1	-	TGTGCCACCAGTGATCCCGTTCGCTCTGGGGCCAACGTCCTGACTTTC	CATSDPVRSGANVLTF
TRBJ1-2	-	TRBV18	-	TGTGCCAGCTCACCACTCACAGCGAGTACTTTTGGTCACGGCTACACCTTC	CASSPLTASTFGHGYTF
TRBJ1-5	many	TRBV28	-	TGTGCCAGCAGTGGAGGGGTCGGCAATCAGCCCCAGCATTTT	CASSGGVGNQPQHF
TRBJ2-3	few	TRBV20-1	-	TGCAGTGCTAGGCCGTTTGGACAGATGACAGATACGCAGTATTTT	CSARPFGQMTDTQYF
TRBJ2-4	-	TRBV5-5	TRBD1	TGTGCCAGCAGCTTGGCGGGGACAGACGTTTGGTACTTC	CASSLAGTDVWYF
TRBJ2-1	-	TRBV7-9	-	TGTGCCAGCAGCTTAGTGGACTCTAACAATGAGCAGTTCTTC	CASSLVDSNNEQFF
TRBJ2-3	-	TRBV11-2	-	TGTGCCAGCAGCTTCCCGCGGGGGCCAGATACGCAGTATTTT	CASSFPRGPDTQYF
TRBJ2-3	-	TRBV24-1	-	TGTGCCACCAGTGATTTAGGGGACGGAACTAGCACAGATACGCAGTATTTT	CATSDLGDGTSTDTQYF
TRBJ1-2	-	TRBV14	-	TGTGCCAGCAGCCAAGATCTACAGGACTATGGCTACACCTTC	CASSQDLQDYGYTF
TRBJ1-2	few	TRBV20-1	-	TGCAGTGCTAGAGAGTTGGGACGGACCTATGGCTACACCTTC	CSARELGRTYGYTF
TRBJ1-2	many	TRBV20-1	TRBD1	TGCAGTGCTGAGACAGGGAGATATGGCTACACCTTC	CSAETGRYGYTF
TRBJ2-2	few	TRBV5-1	-	TGCGCCAGCAGCCCGGACGTAGCCACCGGGGAGCTGTTTTTT	CASSPDVATGELFF
TRBJ2-4	few	TRBV21-1	-	TGTGCCAGCAGCAAGCCGGGACAGGGGGACCCTCTAGCCAAAAACATTCAGTACTTC	CASSKPGQGDPLAKNIQYF
TRBJ1-5	few	TRBV29-1	TRBD1	TGCAGCGTGGGACAGGTCAATCAGCCCCAGCATTTT	CSVGQVNQPQHF